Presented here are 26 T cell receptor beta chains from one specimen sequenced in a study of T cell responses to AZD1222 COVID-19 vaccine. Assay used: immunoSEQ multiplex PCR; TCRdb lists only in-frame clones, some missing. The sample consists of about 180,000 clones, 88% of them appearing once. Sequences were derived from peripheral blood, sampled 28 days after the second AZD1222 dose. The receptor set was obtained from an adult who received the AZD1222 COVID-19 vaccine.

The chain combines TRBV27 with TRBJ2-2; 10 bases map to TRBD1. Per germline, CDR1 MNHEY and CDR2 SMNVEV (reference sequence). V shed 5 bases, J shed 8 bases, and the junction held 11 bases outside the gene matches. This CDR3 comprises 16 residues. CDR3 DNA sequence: TGTGCCAGCAGTAGACCCGGGACAGGGGAAATTGGGGAGCTGTTTTTT. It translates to CASSRPGTGEIGELFF.

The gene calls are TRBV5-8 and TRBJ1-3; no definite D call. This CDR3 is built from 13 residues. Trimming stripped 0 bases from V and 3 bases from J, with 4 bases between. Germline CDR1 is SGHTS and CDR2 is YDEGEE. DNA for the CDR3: TGTGCCAGCAGCTTGGGGGTTGGAAACACCATATATTTT. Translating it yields CASSLGVGNTIYF.

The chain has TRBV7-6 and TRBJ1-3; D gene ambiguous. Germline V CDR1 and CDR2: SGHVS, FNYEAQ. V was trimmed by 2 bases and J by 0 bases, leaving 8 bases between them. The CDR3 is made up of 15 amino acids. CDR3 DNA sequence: TGTGCCAGCAGCTTATCAATTTTCTCTGGAAACACCATATATTTT. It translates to CASSLSIFSGNTIYF.

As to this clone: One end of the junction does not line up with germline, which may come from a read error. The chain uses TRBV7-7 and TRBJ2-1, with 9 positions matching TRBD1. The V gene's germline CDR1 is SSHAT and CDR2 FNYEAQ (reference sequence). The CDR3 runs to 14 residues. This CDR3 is CASSPGTGYNEQFF. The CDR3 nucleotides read TGTGCTAGCAGCCCCGGGACAGGGTACAATGAGCAGTTCTTC.

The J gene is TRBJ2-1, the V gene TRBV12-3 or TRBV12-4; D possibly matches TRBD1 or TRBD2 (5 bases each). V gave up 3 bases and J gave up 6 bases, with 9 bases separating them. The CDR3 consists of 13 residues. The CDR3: CASSLGVGNEQFF. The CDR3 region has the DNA TGTGCCAGCAGTTTGGGGGTTGGCAATGAGCAGTTCTTC.

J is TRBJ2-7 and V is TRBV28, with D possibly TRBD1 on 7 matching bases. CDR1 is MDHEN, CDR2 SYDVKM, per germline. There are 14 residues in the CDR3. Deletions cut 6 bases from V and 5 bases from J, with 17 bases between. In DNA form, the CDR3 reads TGTGCCAGCAGCCTGACAGGGAGGTCCGACGAGCAGTACTTC. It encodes CASSLTGRSDEQYF.

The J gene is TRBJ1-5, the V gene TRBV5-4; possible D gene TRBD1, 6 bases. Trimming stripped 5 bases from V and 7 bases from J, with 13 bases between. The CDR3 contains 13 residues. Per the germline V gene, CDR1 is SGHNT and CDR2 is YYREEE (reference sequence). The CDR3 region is CASSTQGRQPQHF. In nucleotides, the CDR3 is TGTGCCAGCAGTACCCAGGGGAGGCAGCCCCAGCATTTT.

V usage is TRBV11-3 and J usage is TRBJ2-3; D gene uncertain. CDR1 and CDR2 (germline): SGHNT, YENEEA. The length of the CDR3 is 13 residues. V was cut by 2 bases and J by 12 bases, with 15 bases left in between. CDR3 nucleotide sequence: TGTGCCAGCAGCTTACATCCGAGTAGTATTCAGTATTTT. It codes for CASSLHPSSIQYF.

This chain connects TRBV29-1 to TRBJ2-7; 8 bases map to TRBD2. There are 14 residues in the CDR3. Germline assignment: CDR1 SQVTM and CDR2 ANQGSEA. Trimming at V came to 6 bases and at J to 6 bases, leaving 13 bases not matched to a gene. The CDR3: CSVTSPRLAGEQYF. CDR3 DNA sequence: TGCAGCGTCACTTCTCCCAGGCTAGCGGGCGAGCAGTACTTC.

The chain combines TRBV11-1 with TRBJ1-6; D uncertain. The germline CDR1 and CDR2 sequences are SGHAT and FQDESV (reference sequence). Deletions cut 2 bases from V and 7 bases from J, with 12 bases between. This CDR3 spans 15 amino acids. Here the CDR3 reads CASSLSRDHNSPLHF. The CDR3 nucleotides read TGTGCCAGCAGCTTATCAAGGGATCACAATTCACCCCTCCACTTT.

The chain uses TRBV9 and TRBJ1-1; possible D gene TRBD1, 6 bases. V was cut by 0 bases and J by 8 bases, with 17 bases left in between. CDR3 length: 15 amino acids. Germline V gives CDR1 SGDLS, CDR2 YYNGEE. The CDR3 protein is CASSVEAGGGGEAFF. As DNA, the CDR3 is TGTGCCAGCAGCGTAGAAGCGGGAGGGGGAGGGGAAGCTTTCTTT.

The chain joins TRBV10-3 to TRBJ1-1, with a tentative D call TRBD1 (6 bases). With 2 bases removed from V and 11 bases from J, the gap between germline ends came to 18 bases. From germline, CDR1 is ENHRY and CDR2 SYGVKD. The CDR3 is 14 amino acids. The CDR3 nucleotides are TGTGCCATCAGTGAGAGGGGGACCCCTGAAGGGGCTTTCTTT. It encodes CAISERGTPEGAFF.

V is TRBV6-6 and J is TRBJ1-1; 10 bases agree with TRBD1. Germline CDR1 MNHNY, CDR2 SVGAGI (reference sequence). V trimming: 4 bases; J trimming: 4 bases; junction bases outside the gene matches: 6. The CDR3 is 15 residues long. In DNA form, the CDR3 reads TGTGCCAGCAGTTCCTGGACAGGGGGACCCACTGAAGCTTTCTTT. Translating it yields CASSSWTGGPTEAFF.

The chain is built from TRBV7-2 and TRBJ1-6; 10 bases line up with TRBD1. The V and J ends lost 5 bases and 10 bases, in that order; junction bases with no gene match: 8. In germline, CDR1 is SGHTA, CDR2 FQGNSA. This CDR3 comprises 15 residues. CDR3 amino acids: CASSPRTGGKSPLHF. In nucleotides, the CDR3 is TGTGCCAGCAGCCCTAGGACAGGGGGTAAATCACCCCTCCACTTT.

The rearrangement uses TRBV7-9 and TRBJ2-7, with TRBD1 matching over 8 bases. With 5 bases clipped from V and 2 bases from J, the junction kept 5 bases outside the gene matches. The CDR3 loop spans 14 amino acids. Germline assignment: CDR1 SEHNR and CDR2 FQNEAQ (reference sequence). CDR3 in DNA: TGTGCCAGCAGCGAGGACAGGGAAACCTACGAGCAGTACTTC. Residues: CASSEDRETYEQYF.

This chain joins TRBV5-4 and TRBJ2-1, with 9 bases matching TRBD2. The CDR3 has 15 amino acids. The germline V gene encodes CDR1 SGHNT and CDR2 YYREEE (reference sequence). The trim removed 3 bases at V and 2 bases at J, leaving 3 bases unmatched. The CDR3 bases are TGTGCCAGCAGCTCCCAGCGGGGGGCCTACAATGAGCAGTTCTTC. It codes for CASSSQRGAYNEQFF.

The CDR3 loop is CASSLHRGDSPLHF. Here the CDR3 DNA reads TGTGCCAGCAGTTTACACAGGGGTGATTCACCCCTCCACTTT. J is TRBJ1-6 and V is TRBV28; 7 bases line up with TRBD1. CDR1 is MDHEN and CDR2 is SYDVKM in the germline V gene. Trimming took 2 bases from V and 8 from J; bases not matched to a gene: 3. The CDR3 has 14 amino acids.

CDR3 amino acids: CASSLGTPGTRQFF. The DNA for the CDR3 is TGTGCCAGCAGCTTGGGTACCCCGGGGACCAGGCAGTTCTTC. This chain links TRBV5-4 with TRBJ2-1, with D perhaps matching TRBD1 or TRBD2 (5 bases each). Trimming left V 0 bases short and J 12 bases short, with 16 bases between. Germline V CDR1 and CDR2: SGHNT, YYREEE (reference sequence). The CDR3 totals 14 residues.

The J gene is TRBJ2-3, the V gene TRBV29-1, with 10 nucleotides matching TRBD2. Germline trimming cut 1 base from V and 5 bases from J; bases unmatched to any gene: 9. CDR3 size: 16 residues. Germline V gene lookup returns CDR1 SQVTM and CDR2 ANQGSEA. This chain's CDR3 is CSVEVLAGAPRDTQYF. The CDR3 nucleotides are TGCAGCGTTGAAGTTCTAGCGGGGGCCCCAAGAGATACGCAGTATTTT.

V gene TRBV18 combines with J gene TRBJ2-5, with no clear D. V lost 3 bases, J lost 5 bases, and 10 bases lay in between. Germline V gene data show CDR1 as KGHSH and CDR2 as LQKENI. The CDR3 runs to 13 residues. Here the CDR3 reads CASSPIVGETQYF. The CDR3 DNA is TGTGCCAGCTCACCTATAGTCGGGGAGACCCAGTACTTC.

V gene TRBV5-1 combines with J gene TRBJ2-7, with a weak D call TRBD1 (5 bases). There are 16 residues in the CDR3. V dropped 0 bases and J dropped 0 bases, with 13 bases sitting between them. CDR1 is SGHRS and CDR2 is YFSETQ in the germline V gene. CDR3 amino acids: CASSLGWGRSSYEQYF. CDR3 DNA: TGCGCCAGCAGCTTGGGGTGGGGCCGAAGCTCCTACGAGCAGTACTTC.

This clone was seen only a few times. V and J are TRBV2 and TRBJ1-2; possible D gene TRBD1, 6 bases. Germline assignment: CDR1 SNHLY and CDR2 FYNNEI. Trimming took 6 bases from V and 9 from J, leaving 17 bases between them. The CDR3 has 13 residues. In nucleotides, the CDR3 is TGTGCCAGCAGAAGGGGGGAGGTAATGAGCTACACCTTC. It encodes CASRRGEVMSYTF.

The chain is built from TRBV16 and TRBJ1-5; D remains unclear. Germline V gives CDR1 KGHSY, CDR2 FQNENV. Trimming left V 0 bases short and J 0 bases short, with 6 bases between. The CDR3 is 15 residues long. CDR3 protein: CASSQSRSSNQPQHF. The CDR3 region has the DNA TGTGCCAGCAGCCAATCCAGGAGTAGCAATCAGCCCCAGCATTTT.

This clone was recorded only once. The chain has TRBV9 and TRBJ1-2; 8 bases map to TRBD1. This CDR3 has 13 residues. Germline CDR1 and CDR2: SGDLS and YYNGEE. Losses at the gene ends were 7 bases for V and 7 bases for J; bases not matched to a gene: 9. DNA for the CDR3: TGTGCCAGCCGATCAGCAGGGGGCTTTGGCTACACCTTC. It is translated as CASRSAGGFGYTF.

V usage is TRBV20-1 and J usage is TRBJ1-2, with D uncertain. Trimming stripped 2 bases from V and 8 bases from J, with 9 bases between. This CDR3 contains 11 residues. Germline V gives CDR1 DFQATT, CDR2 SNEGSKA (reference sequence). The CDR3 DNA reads TGCAGTGCTAGATTGGGTCAGGGCTACACCTTC. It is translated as CSARLGQGYTF.

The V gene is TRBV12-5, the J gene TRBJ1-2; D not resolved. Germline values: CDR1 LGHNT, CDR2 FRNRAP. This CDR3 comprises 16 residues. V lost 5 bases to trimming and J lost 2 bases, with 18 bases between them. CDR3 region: CASGPSDTFRNYGYTF. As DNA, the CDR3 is TGTGCTAGTGGTCCGTCCGACACCTTCAGGAACTATGGCTACACCTTC.